Sequencing of this T cell receptor (beta chain) was carried out in a study of T-cell memory formation after mild COVID-19. Using its own MiXCR run on the 5' RACE reads, TCRdb lists one record per CDR3 protein. The sample has 300,000 to 400,000 distinct CDR3 sequences, 15% to 20% seen once. CDR1 is SGHRS and CDR2 is YFSETQ in the germline V gene. Trimming stripped 0 bases from V and 6 bases from J, with 12 bases between. CDR3 length equals 15 residues. The receptor was isolated from a man aged 18-30 years who had mild COVID-19 (a few samples of this study predate the infection). Cell type and time point are not known. The rearrangement links TRBV5-1 to TRBJ2-2; D might be TRBD1 (6 bases). Sequencing was performed on PBMCs or a T cell subset sorted from them (not recorded which). The CDR3 spells CASSLEVQGSGELFF. CDR3 sequence (DNA): TGCGCCAGCAGCTTGGAGGTACAGGGATCCGGGGAGCTGTTTTTT.